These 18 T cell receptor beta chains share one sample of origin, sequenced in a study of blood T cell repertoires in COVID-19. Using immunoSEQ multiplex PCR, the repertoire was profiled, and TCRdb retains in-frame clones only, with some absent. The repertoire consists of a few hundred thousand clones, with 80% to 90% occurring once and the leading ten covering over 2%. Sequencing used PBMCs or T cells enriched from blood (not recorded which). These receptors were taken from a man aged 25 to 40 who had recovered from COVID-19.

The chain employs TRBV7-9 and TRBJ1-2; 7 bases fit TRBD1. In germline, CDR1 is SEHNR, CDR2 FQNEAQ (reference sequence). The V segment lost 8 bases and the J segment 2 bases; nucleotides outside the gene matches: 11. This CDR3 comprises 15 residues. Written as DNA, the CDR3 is TGTGCCAGCCCCCCCGAAGGGGGCATCAACTATGGCTACACCTTC. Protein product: CASPPEGGINYGYTF.

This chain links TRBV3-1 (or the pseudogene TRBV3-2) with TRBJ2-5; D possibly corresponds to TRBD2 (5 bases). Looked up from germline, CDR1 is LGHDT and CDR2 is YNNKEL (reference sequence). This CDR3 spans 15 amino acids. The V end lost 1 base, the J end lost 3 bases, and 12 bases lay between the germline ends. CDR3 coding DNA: TGTGCCAGCAGCCAAGTTCCGAGGGTGGAAGAGACCCAGTACTTC. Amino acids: CASSQVPRVEETQYF.

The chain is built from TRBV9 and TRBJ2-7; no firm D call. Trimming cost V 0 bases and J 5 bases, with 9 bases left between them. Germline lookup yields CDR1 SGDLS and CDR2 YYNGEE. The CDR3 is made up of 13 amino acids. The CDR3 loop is CASSVGNRDEQYF. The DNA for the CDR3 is TGTGCCAGCAGCGTAGGTAACCGGGACGAGCAGTACTTC.

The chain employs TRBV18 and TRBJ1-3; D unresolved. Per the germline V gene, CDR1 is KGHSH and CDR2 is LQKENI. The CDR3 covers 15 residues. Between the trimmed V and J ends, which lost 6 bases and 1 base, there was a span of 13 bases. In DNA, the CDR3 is TGTGCCAGCTCGTCCCGGGAAGGATCTGGAAACACCATATATTTT. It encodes CASSSREGSGNTIYF.

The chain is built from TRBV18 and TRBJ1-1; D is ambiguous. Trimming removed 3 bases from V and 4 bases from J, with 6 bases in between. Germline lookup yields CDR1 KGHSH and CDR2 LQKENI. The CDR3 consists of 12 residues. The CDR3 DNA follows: TGTGCCAGCTCACCGGGCCCCACTGAAGCTTTCTTT. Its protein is CASSPGPTEAFF.

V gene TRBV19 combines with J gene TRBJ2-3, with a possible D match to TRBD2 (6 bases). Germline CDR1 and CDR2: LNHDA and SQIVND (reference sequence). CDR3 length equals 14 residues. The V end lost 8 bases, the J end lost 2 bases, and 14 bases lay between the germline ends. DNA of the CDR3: TGTGCCAGTGCACCCGGGAGAGACACAGATACGCAGTATTTT. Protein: CASAPGRDTDTQYF.

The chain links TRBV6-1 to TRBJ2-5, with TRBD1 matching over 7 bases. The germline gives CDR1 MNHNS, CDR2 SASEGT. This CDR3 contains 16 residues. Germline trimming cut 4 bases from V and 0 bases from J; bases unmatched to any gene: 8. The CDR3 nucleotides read TGTGCCAGCAGTGGAGGGACAGCCAGGTACCAAGAGACCCAGTACTTC. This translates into CASSGGTARYQETQYF.

CDR3 amino acids: CATSGGTVGYTF. The DNA of the CDR3 is TGTGCCACCAGCGGGGGGACGGTTGGCTACACCTTC. V is TRBV24-1 and J is TRBJ1-2, with D maybe TRBD1 (5 bases). The CDR3 sequence is 12 residues long. The germline V gene has CDR1 KGHDR and CDR2 SFDVKD. Trimming pared 7 bases from V and 7 bases from J, leaving 12 bases between.

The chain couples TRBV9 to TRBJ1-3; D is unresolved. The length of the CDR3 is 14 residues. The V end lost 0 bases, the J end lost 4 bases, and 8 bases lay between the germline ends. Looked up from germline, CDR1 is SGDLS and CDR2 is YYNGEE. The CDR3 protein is CASSVGPEGNTIYF. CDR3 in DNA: TGTGCCAGCAGCGTAGGGCCGGAGGGAAACACCATATATTTT.

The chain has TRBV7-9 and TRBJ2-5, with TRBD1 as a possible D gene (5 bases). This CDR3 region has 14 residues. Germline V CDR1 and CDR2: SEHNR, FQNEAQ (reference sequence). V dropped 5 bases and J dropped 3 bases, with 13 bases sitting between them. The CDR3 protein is CASSPEAGKETQYF. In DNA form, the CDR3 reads TGTGCCAGCAGCCCCGAAGCAGGGAAAGAGACCCAGTACTTC. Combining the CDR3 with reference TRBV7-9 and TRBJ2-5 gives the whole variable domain DTGVSQNPRHKITKRGQNVTFRCDPISEHNRLYWYRQTLGQGPEFLTYFQNEAQLEKSRLLSDRFSAERPKGSFSTLEIQRTEQGDSAMYLCASSPEAGKETQYFGPGTRLLVL.

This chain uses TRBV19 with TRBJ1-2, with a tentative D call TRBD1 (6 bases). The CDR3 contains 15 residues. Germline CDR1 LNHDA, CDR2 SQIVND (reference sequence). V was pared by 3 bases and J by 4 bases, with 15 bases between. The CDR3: CASSMASDRTYGYTF. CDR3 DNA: TGTGCCAGTAGTATGGCATCCGACAGGACCTATGGCTACACCTTC.

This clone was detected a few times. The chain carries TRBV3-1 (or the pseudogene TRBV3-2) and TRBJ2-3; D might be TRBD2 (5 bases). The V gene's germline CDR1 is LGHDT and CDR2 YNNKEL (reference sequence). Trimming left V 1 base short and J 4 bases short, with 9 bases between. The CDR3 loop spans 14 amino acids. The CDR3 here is CASSQGRNSDTQYF. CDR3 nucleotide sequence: TGTGCCAGCAGCCAAGGGAGGAATTCAGATACGCAGTATTTT.

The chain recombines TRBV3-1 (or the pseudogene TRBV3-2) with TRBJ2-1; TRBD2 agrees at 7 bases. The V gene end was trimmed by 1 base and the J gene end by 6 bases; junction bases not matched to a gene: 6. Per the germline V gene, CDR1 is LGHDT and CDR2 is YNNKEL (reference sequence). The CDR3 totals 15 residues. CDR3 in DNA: TGTGCCAGCAGCCAAGGGGGTTCGGGGGGCAATGAGCAGTTCTTC. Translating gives CASSQGGSGGNEQFF.

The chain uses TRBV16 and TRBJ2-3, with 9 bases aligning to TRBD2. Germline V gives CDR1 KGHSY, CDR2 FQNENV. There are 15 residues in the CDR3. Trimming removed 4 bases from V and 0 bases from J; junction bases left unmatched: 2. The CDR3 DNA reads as TGTGCCAGCAGCCGCGGGGGGGCTAGCACAGATACGCAGTATTTT. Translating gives CASSRGGASTDTQYF.

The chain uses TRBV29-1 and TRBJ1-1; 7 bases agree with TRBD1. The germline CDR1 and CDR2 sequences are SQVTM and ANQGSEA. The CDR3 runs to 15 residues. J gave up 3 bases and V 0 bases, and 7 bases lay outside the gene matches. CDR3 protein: CSVEDAGGTDTEAFF. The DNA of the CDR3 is TGCAGCGTTGAAGACGCAGGGGGTACCGACACTGAAGCTTTCTTT.

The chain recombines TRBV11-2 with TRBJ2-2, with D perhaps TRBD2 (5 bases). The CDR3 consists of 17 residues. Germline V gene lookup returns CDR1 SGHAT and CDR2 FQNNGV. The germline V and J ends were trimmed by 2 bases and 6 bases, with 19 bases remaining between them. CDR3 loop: CASSLLSRRTRAGELFF. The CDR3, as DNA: TGTGCCAGCAGCTTATTATCTAGGAGGACTCGCGCCGGGGAGCTGTTTTTT.

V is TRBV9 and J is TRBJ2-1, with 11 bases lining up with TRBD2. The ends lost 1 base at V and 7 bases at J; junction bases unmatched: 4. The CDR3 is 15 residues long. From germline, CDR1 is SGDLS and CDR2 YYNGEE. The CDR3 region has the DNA TGTGCCAGCAGCGTACGTAGCGGGGGGGCAAATGAGCAGTTCTTC. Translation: CASSVRSGGANEQFF.

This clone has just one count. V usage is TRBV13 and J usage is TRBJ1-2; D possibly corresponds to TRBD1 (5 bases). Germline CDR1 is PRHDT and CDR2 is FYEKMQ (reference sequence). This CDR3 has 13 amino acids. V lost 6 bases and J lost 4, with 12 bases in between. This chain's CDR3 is CASSHQGTYGYTF. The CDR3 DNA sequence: TGTGCCAGCAGTCATCAGGGAACCTATGGCTACACCTTC. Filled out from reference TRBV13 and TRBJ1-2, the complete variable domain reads AAGVIQSPRHLIKEKRETATLKCYPIPRHDTVYWYQQGPGQDPQFLISFYEKMQSDKGSIPDRFSAQQFSDYHSELNMSSLELGDSALYFCASSHQGTYGYTFGSGTRLTVV.